These T cell receptor beta chains were read from a single sample in a study of identifying expanded T cells in peripheral blood. Only in-frame clones appear in the TCRdb table, and some are missing; sequencing was by immunoSEQ multiplex PCR. The sample consists of 85,000 to 120,000 clones, about 91% of them appearing once. Sequencing was performed on blood. Every receptor here comes from a person between 18 and 75 years old in good health. Each CDR3 is given with its conserved first and last residue. D genes are given only for firm matches. For some rows the clone size is stated as once, few or many, or as a class when expanded; others skip it.

j_gene	d_gene	abundance	v_gene	CDR3aa	CDR3nt
TRBJ2-7	-	-	TRBV6-6	CASSYIAGVRYEQYF	TGTGCCAGCAGTTACATTGCAGGGGTAAGGTACGAGCAGTACTTC
TRBJ2-7	-	-	TRBV2	CASSEIGDYEQYF	TGTGCCAGCAGTGAAATAGGGGACTACGAGCAGTACTTC
TRBJ2-3	TRBD2	-	TRBV7-2	CASSQRLAGGTDTQYF	TGTGCCAGCAGCCAGAGACTAGCGGGGGGCACAGATACGCAGTATTTT
TRBJ1-6	-	-	TRBV6-6	CASSPISSYNSPLHF	TGTGCCAGCAGTCCAATTAGCTCCTATAATTCACCCCTCCACTTT
TRBJ1-5	-	-	TRBV11-2	CASSLQPNYQPQHF	TGTGCCAGCAGCTTACAACCCAATTATCAGCCCCAGCATTTT
TRBJ2-5	-	-	TRBV11-2	CASSLDVGPETQYF	TGTGCCAGCAGCTTAGATGTGGGGCCGGAGACCCAGTACTTC
TRBJ2-5	-	-	TRBV6-1	CASRGETSNLETQYF	TGTGCCAGCAGGGGAGAAACTAGTAATCTGGAGACCCAGTACTTC
TRBJ1-2	TRBD1	-	TRBV7-3	CASSPTGADSNYGYTF	TGTGCCAGCAGCCCGACAGGGGCCGACTCTAACTATGGCTACACCTTC
TRBJ1-3	-	-	TRBV7-6	CASSLEGSGNTIYF	TGTGCCAGCAGCTTAGAGGGCAGCGGAAACACCATATATTTT
TRBJ1-4	-	-	TRBV7-8	CASSRTDATNEKLFF	TGTGCCAGCAGCCGGACAGACGCAACTAATGAAAAACTGTTTTTT
TRBJ2-2	-	-	TRBV11-2	CASSSNGRRGELFF	TGTGCCAGCAGCAGCAACGGGCGGCGGGGGGAGCTGTTTTTT
TRBJ1-1	-	-	TRBV5-1	CASSPAAERNTEAFF	TGCGCCAGCAGCCCGGCGGCGGAACGGAACACTGAAGCTTTCTTT
TRBJ1-2	TRBD1	-	TRBV25-1	CASSTGVGYTF	TGTGCCAGCAGTACAGGGGTCGGCTACACCTTC
TRBJ2-7	-	once	TRBV30	CAWSIYEQYF	TGTGCCTGGAGTATCTACGAGCAGTACTTC
TRBJ1-2	TRBD1	-	TRBV19	CASSIQGAENGYTF	TGTGCCAGTAGTATTCAGGGGGCAGAGAATGGCTACACCTTC
TRBJ2-7	-	-	TRBV7-3	CASSVKDGRPYEQYF	TGTGCCAGCAGCGTAAAGGACGGACGCCCCTACGAGCAGTACTTC
TRBJ1-1	TRBD1	-	TRBV10-3	CAISSGTGNTEAFF	TGTGCCATCTCTTCGGGGACAGGGAACACTGAAGCTTTCTTT
TRBJ1-1	-	-	TRBV7-3	CASSRGGDLAEAFF	TGTGCCAGCTCCCGGGGAGGGGATCTCGCTGAAGCTTTCTTT
TRBJ2-7	TRBD2	-	TRBV5-1	CASSEGLAGVEQYF	TGCGCCAGCAGCGAGGGACTAGCGGGAGTCGAGCAGTACTTC
TRBJ2-6	TRBD1	once	TRBV19	CASTPDRGPAGANVLTF	TGTGCCAGTACCCCAGACAGGGGGCCCGCTGGGGCCAACGTCCTGACTTTC
TRBJ2-3	-	-	TRBV5-1	CASSLEGRHTDTQYF	TGCGCCAGCAGCTTGGAAGGCAGGCACACAGATACGCAGTATTTT
TRBJ2-2	-	-	TRBV27	CASSSRSNTGELFF	TGTGCCAGCAGTAGTAGGTCGAACACCGGGGAGCTGTTTTTT
TRBJ2-3	TRBD2	-	TRBV10-3	CAISGGSITDTQYF	TGTGCCATCAGCGGGGGGTCAATCACAGATACGCAGTATTTT
TRBJ1-2	TRBD1	-	TRBV19	CASSTYRGGYTF	TGTGCCAGTAGTACCTACAGGGGCGGCTACACCTTC
TRBJ2-3	TRBD2	-	TRBV9	CASSVAYGLAGDTQYF	TGTGCCAGCAGCGTAGCTTACGGACTAGCGGGAGATACGCAGTATTTT
TRBJ2-1	TRBD2	-	TRBV5-6	CASSFLAGASYNEQFF	TGTGCCAGCAGCTTTCTAGCGGGGGCATCCTACAATGAGCAGTTCTTC
TRBJ1-2	-	once	TRBV9	CASSEEQGYGYTF	TGTGCCAGCAGCGAAGAACAGGGCTATGGCTACACCTTC
TRBJ1-2	-	few	TRBV7-3	CASSLSAADGYTF	TGTGCCAGCAGCTTAAGTGCGGCCGATGGCTACACCTTC
TRBJ2-7	TRBD1	-	TRBV5-4	CASSTGQGVYEQYF	TGTGCCAGCAGCACGGGACAGGGTGTTTACGAGCAGTACTTC
TRBJ2-3	-	-	TRBV25-1	CASSDTGQGIDTQYF	TGTGCCAGCAGTGACACCGGACAAGGCATAGATACGCAGTATTTT
TRBJ2-2	-	-	TRBV7-9	CASNPPPRPNTGELFF	TGTGCCAGCAACCCACCCCCCAGGCCGAACACCGGGGAGCTGTTTTTT
TRBJ2-4	-	-	TRBV28	CASSSGADIQYF	TGTGCCAGCAGTTCAGGGGCCGACATTCAGTACTTC